The entry below gives a single T cell receptor (beta chain) sequence along with its context. Donors comprised only Caucasian adults living in Nashville, Tennessee. The study separated CD4+ cells into CD45RA+ naive and CD45RA-negative memory subsets. This sample stems from a study of shared clonotypes between healthy human individuals. The CDR3 runs 15 residues. Germline CDR1 SNHLY, CDR2 FYNNEI. V lost 7 bases and J lost 1; bases outside the gene matches: 5. Sequencing was performed with immunoSEQ multiplex PCR; in TCRdb, only in-frame clones are kept and a portion is missing. The sample shows about 1 million clones, about 75% of them seen only once.

The source of this sequence is a man between 18 and 35 years old in good health. The chain has TRBV2 and TRBJ2-1, with TRBD1 matching over 9 bases. The sequencing input was memory CD4+ T cells sorted from blood. Specified subset: CD45RA-negative fraction. The CDR3: CASITGTGSYNEQFF. The CDR3 DNA follows: TGTGCCAGCATTACCGGGACAGGGTCCTACAATGAGCAGTTCTTC. The full variable domain, its missing parts supplied by reference TRBV2 and TRBJ2-1, is EPEVTQTPSHQVTQMGQEVILRCVPISNHLYFYWYRQILGQKVEFLVSFYNNEISEKSEIFDDQFSVERPDGSNFTLKIRSTKLEDSAMYFCASITGTGSYNEQFFGPGTRLTVL.